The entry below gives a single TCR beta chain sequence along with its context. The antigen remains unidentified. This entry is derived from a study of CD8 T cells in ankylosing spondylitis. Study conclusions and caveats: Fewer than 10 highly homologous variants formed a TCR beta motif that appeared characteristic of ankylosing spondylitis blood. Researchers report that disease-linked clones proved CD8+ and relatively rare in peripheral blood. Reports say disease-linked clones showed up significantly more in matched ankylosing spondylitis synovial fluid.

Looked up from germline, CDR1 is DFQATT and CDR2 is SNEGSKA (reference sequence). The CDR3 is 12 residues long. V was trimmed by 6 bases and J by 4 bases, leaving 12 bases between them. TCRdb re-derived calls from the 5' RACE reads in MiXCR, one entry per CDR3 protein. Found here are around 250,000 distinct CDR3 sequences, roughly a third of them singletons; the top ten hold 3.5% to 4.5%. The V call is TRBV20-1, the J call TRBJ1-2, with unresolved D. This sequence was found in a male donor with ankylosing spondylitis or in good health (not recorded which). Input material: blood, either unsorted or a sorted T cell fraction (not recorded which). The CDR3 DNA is TGCAGTGCAAGCGGGGTGCTCTATGGCTACACCTTC. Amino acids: CSASGVLYGYTF.